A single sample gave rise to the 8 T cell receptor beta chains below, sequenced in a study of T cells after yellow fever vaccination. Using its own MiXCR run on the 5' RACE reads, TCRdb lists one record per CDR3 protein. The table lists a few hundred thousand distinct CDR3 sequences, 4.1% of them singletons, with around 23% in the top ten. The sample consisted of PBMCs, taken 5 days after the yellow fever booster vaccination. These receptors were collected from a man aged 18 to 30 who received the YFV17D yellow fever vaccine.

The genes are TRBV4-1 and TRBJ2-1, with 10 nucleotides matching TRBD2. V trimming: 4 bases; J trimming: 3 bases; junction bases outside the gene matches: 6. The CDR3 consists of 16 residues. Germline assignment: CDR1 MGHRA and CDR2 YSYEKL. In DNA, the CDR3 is TGCGCCAGCAGCCGAGGTGCTAGCGGGAGCTACAATGAGCAGTTCTTC. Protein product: CASSRGASGSYNEQFF.

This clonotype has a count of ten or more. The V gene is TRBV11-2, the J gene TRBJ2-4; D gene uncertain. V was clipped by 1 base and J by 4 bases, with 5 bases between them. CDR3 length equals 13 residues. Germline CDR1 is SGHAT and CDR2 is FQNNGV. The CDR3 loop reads CASSLVEKNIQYF. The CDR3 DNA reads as TGTGCCAGCAGCTTAGTTGAGAAAAACATTCAGTACTTC. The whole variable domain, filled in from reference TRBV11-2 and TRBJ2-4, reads EAGVAQSPRYKIIEKRQSVAFWCNPISGHATLYWYQQILGQGPKLLIQFQNNGVVDDSQLPKDRFSAERLKGVDSTLKIQPAKLEDSAVYLCASSLVEKNIQYFGAGTRLSVL.

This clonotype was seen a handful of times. CDR3 residues: CSAQGTNTEAFF. CDR3 bases: TGCAGTGCGCAGGGAACGAACACTGAAGCTTTCTTT. The gene calls are TRBV20-1 and TRBJ1-1; D possibly corresponds to TRBD1 (5 bases). The CDR3 consists of 12 residues. Trimming removed 6 bases at V and 1 base at J, with 9 bases between. Germline CDR1 DFQATT, CDR2 SNEGSKA (reference sequence).

CDR3 coding DNA: TGTGCCAGCAGCTTGAAACTAGCGGGGGGGCAAGATACGCAGTATTTT. Amino acid sequence: CASSLKLAGGQDTQYF. The genes are TRBV5-4 and TRBJ2-3; 13 bases are shared with TRBD2. Germline V gene lookup returns CDR1 SGHNT and CDR2 YYREEE (reference sequence). Trimming at V came to 1 base and at J to 5 bases, leaving 4 bases not matched to a gene. The CDR3 has 16 residues.

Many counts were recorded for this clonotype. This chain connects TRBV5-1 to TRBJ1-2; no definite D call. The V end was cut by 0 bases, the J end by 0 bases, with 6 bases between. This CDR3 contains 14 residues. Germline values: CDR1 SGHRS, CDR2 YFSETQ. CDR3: CASSLEGSNYGYTF. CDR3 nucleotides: TGCGCCAGCAGCTTGGAAGGGTCTAACTATGGCTACACCTTC. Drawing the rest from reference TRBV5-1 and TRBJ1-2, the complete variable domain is KAGVTQTPRYLIKTRGQQVTLSCSPISGHRSVSWYQQTPGQGLQFLFEYFSETQRNKGNFPGRFSGRQFSNSRSEMNVSTLELGDSALYLCASSLEGSNYGYTFGSGTRLTVV.

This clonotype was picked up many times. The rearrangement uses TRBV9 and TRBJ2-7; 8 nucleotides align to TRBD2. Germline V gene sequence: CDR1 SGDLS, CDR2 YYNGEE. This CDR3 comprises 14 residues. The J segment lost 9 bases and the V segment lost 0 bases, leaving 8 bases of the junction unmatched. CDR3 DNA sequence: TGTGCCAGCAGCGTAGATTCTGCGGGGGGTTTGCAGTACTTC. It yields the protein CASSVDSAGGLQYF.

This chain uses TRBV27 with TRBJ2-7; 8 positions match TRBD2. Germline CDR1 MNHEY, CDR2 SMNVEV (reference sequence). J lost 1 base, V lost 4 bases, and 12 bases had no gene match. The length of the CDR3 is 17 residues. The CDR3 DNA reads TGTGCCAGCAGTTCGGGCTTTTCGGGGGGGAGATCCTACGAGCAGTACTTC. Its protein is CASSSGFSGGRSYEQYF.

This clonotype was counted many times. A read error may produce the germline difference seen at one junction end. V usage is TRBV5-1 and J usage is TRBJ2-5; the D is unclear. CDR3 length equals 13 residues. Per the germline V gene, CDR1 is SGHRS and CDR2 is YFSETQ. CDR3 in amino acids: CASSLGLQETQYF. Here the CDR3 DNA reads TGTGCCAGCAGCTTAGGGCTACAAGAGACCCAGTACTTC.